These 12 T cell receptor beta chains were sequenced from one sample in a study of OX40 agonist ivuxolimab in advanced cancers. Using immunoSEQ multiplex PCR, the repertoire was profiled, and TCRdb retains in-frame clones only, with some absent. The data contain about 46,000 clones, around 88% of them singletons. The sequences come from CD4+ or CD8+ T cells sorted from blood, collected in a trial of the OX40 agonist ivuxolimab. The receptors originated from an adult with an advanced solid tumor such as melanoma, head and neck, liver or kidney cancer.

J is TRBJ2-2 and V is TRBV11-1, with TRBD1 matching over 8 bases. Germline assignment: CDR1 SGHAT and CDR2 FQDESV (reference sequence). Trimming took 2 bases from V and 4 from J; bases not matched to a gene: 9. This CDR3 has 17 residues. CDR3 nucleotide sequence: TGTGCCAGCAGCTTATATTCTCAGGGGGCGGGCACCGGGGAGCTGTTTTTT. The encoded protein is CASSLYSQGAGTGELFF.

V and J are TRBV28 and TRBJ1-5; maybe TRBD1 (6 bases). Germline CDR1 reads MDHEN; CDR2 reads SYDVKM. The V end was cut by 6 bases, the J end by 8 bases, with 14 bases between. The CDR3 sequence is 13 residues long. The CDR3 DNA follows: TGTGCCAGCAGCCCCGGGGGCTCGGAGCCCCAGCATTTT. It specifies CASSPGGSEPQHF.

In this sample, this clone turned up once. The V call is TRBV7-6, the J call TRBJ1-1, with a tentative D call TRBD1 (5 bases). The V gene's germline CDR1 is SGHVS and CDR2 FNYEAQ. The CDR3 spans 15 residues. V gave up 4 bases and J gave up 1 base, with 13 bases separating them. The CDR3 DNA sequence: TGTGCCAGCAGCTGGGGGTGGCAGGGGAACACTGAAGCTTTCTTT. It translates to CASSWGWQGNTEAFF.

This sequence joins TRBV6-6 and TRBJ1-2, with 7 bases that match TRBD1. This CDR3 has 13 amino acids. V trimming: 6 bases; J trimming: 3 bases; junction bases outside the gene matches: 4. Germline values: CDR1 MNHNY, CDR2 SVGAGI (reference sequence). The CDR3 DNA reads TGTGCCAGCAGAGACAGGGTCGACTATGGCTACACCTTC. Its translation is CASRDRVDYGYTF.

V is TRBV28 and J is TRBJ2-2, with D unclear. Between the trimmed V and J ends, which lost 8 bases and 3 bases, there was a span of 10 bases. The CDR3 contains 13 residues. Germline V gene sequence: CDR1 MDHEN, CDR2 SYDVKM. The CDR3 coding sequence is TGTGCCAGCGGTAATAAATACACCGGGGAGCTGTTTTTT. It codes for CASGNKYTGELFF.

The chain employs TRBV7-6 and TRBJ1-1; tentatively, D is TRBD1 (5 bases). Trimming left V 5 bases short and J 3 bases short, with 16 bases between. Germline V gives CDR1 SGHVS, CDR2 FNYEAQ. The CDR3 covers 15 residues. The CDR3 coding sequence is TGTGCCAGCAGCAGCTTGGGACCGCTTTACACTGAAGCTTTCTTT. This sequence encodes CASSSLGPLYTEAFF. The entire variable domain, with the rest obtained from reference TRBV7-6 and TRBJ1-1, is as follows: GAGVSQSPRYKVTKRGQDVALRCDPISGHVSLYWYRQALGQGPEFLTYFNYEAQQDKSGLPNDRFSAERPEGSISTLTIQRTEQRDSAMYRCASSSLGPLYTEAFFGQGTRLTVV.

The V gene is TRBV6-4, the J gene TRBJ2-1; 8 nucleotides align to TRBD2. The CDR3 consists of 15 residues. Germline V gene lookup returns CDR1 MRHNA and CDR2 SNTAGT. Trimming took 2 bases from V and 4 from J; bases not matched to a gene: 4. CDR3 bases: TGTGCCAGCAGTGACGGTAGCGGGACATACAATGAGCAGTTCTTC. This gives the protein CASSDGSGTYNEQFF.

The chain links TRBV4-1 to TRBJ2-5; no firm D call. TRBJ2-7 explains the end of the DNA better; the J call may be wrong. This CDR3 is 13 amino acids long. Germline V CDR1 and CDR2: MGHRA, YSYEKL. As DNA, the CDR3 is TGCGCCAGCAGCCAAGCACCCAACTACGAGCAGTACTTC. Translated: CASSQAPNYEQYF.

The chain has TRBV6-6 and TRBJ1-3; tentative D call: TRBD1 (5 bases). The germline CDR1 and CDR2 sequences are MNHNY and SVGAGI (reference sequence). Trimming took off 5 bases at V and 8 bases at J, with 16 bases between the two ends. This CDR3 comprises 14 residues. This chain's CDR3 is CASSPRVRAHTIYF. The CDR3 coding sequence is TGTGCCAGCAGTCCCCGGGTCAGGGCGCACACCATATATTTT.

This chain links TRBV5-1 with TRBJ2-3; D is uncertain. CDR3 length: 12 residues. Germline-derived CDR1 and CDR2 are SGHRS and YFSETQ. V was clipped by 0 bases and J by 4 bases, with 3 bases between them. The DNA of the CDR3 is TGCGCCAGCAGCTTGGTTGCAGATACGCAGTATTTT. It specifies CASSLVADTQYF.

This chain joins TRBV20-1 and TRBJ1-2; D uncertain. The V gene lost 3 bases and the J gene lost 13 bases, with 15 bases spanning the gap. This CDR3 comprises 11 residues. Germline lookup yields CDR1 DFQATT and CDR2 SNEGSKA (reference sequence). The CDR3 DNA follows: TGCAGTGCTAGTCTGGACCTCCAGAGCACCTTC. It specifies CSASLDLQSTF.

V gene TRBV28 combines with J gene TRBJ2-3; D perhaps matches TRBD2 (6 bases). V was pared by 7 bases and J by 2 bases, with 22 bases between. CDR1 is MDHEN and CDR2 is SYDVKM in the germline V gene. This CDR3 contains 17 residues. The CDR3 loop is CASTSPPTGGVTDTQYF. The CDR3 coding sequence is TGTGCCAGCACCTCTCCCCCCACAGGAGGGGTCACAGATACGCAGTATTTT. The variable domain in full, with the rest retrieved from reference TRBV28 and TRBJ2-3, is DVKVTQSSRYLVKRTGEKVFLECVQDMDHENMFWYRQDPGLGLRLIYFSYDVKMKEKGDIPEGYSVSREKKERFSLILESASTNQTSMYLCASTSPPTGGVTDTQYFGPGTRLTVL.